The subject of this entry is one T cell receptor (beta chain). An input of roughly 0.5 to 1 ug of RNA was subjected to reverse transcription using random hexamers. Amplification of TCR beta CDR3 spanned 54 Vbeta and 13 Jbeta via immunoSEQ multiplex PCR. Each CDR3 protein gets one entry after TCRdb re-called the immunoSEQ multiplex PCR reads with MiXCR. This table holds around 80,000 distinct CDR3 sequences, 94% found once. Sequencing of TCR beta was performed on blood CD8+ and CD4+ T cells. Healthy donors formed controls matched for age and sex. Negative isolation yielded CD8+ and CD4+ T cells; FACS enriched TEMRA cells. The data belong to a study of CD8 T cells in Susac syndrome. Trimming shortened V by 0 bases and J by 0 bases, and 5 bases separated the two germline ends. CDR3 length: 13 amino acids. Germline V gives CDR1 DFQATT, CDR2 SNEGSKA (reference sequence).

The clonotype comes from a human donor in good health. Sequenced sample: CD8+ T cells from PBMCs. This rearrangement joins TRBV20-1 to TRBJ1-2; D call uncertain. CDR3: CSAREITNYGYTF. The CDR3 coding sequence is TGCAGTGCTAGAGAGATAACTAACTATGGCTACACCTTC.